Presented here are 28 T cell receptor beta chains from one specimen sequenced in a study of blood T cell repertoires in COVID-19 (dated by TCRdb to the early 2020s). The library was obtained by the immunoSEQ multiplex PCR assay. Drawn from immuneACCESS, this table holds only the in-frame rearrangements with V and J called that TCRdb kept. Clones are partly lost; checked studies trace under half to an unresolved V gene and leave the rest unexplained. The sample yields some 320,000 clones; more than 70% were counted once. Of the sample, roughly 8% is held by the ten largest clones. The sequencing input was peripheral blood. The source of these receptors is a woman aged 45-59 years who had recovered from COVID-19.

CDR3 amino acids: CASSLGGDRSQPQHF. The DNA for the CDR3 is TGCGCCAGCAGCTTGGGCGGGGACAGGAGTCAGCCCCAGCATTTT. The chain employs TRBV5-1 and TRBJ1-5; 8 bases map to TRBD1. CDR3 length equals 15 residues. In germline, CDR1 is SGHRS, CDR2 YFSETQ. J was trimmed by 6 bases and V by 0 bases; bases with no gene match: 5. Full variable domain (outside the CDR3, taken from reference TRBV5-1 and TRBJ1-5): KAGVTQTPRYLIKTRGQQVTLSCSPISGHRSVSWYQQTPGQGLQFLFEYFSETQRNKGNFPGRFSGRQFSNSRSEMNVSTLELGDSALYLCASSLGGDRSQPQHFGDGTRLSIL.

J is TRBJ2-4 and V is TRBV5-1; the match to TRBD1 covers 8 bases. Trimming removed 5 bases from V and 6 bases from J; junction bases left unmatched: 4. The CDR3 runs to 13 residues. Germline CDR1 and CDR2: SGHRS and YFSETQ. CDR3 in amino acids: CASRYTGGNIQYF. The CDR3 DNA follows: TGCGCCAGCAGATATACAGGGGGAAACATTCAGTACTTC.

In DNA, the CDR3 is TGCAGTGCTAGTGGGACTGCAACTAATGAAAAACTGTTTTTT. Its translation is CSASGTATNEKLFF. The rearrangement uses TRBV20-1 and TRBJ1-4, with D possibly being TRBD1 (5 bases). Germline CDR1 and CDR2: DFQATT and SNEGSKA (reference sequence). CDR3 length: 14 residues. V was cut by 3 bases and J by 0 bases, with 8 bases left in between.

On this clone: The junction departs from the called germline gene at one end, perhaps through a read error. The V gene is TRBV5-8, the J gene TRBJ1-6; TRBD1 matches 7 bases. The germline gives CDR1 SGHTS, CDR2 YDEGEE. This CDR3 contains 18 residues. The DNA for the CDR3 is TGTGCCAGCAGCTTACACAGGGGTTCGGGGACGACAAATTCGCCCCTCCACTTT. Encoded protein: CASSLHRGSGTTNSPLHF. Full variable domain (outside the CDR3, taken from reference TRBV5-8 and TRBJ1-6): EAGVTQSPTHLIKTRGQQATLRCSPISGHTSVYWYQQALGLGLQFLLWYDEGEERNRGNFPPRFSGRQFPNYSSELNVNALELEDSALYLCASSLHRGSGTTNSPLHFGNGTRLTVT.

The chain combines TRBV6-2 or TRBV6-3 with TRBJ2-2, with D unresolved. In germline, CDR1 is MNHEY, CDR2 SVGEGT. Trimming stripped 2 bases from V and 2 bases from J, with 6 bases between. This CDR3 is 14 amino acids long. The CDR3 reads CASSYLRNTGELFF. CDR3 nucleotides: TGTGCCAGCAGTTACCTTAGAAACACCGGGGAGCTGTTTTTT.

The table lists this clone with a count of one. The V call is TRBV7-6, the J call TRBJ2-5, with 8 positions matching TRBD2. The CDR3 sequence is 15 residues long. Losses at the gene ends were 6 bases for V and 8 bases for J; bases not matched to a gene: 14. Germline loops: CDR1 SGHVS, CDR2 FNYEAQ. CDR3 nucleotide sequence: TGTGCCAGCAGGCATTCGGGACTAGGGGGGATCACCCAGTACTTC. It codes for CASRHSGLGGITQYF.

The gene calls are TRBV19 and TRBJ2-1, with D possibly TRBD2 on 5 matching bases. Germline V gene lookup returns CDR1 LNHDA and CDR2 SQIVND (reference sequence). Trimming took 1 base from V and 9 from J, leaving 10 bases between them. This CDR3 contains 13 residues. In DNA form, the CDR3 reads TGTGCCAGTAGTATAGTTAGAGAGGGTGAGCAGTTCTTC. It translates to CASSIVREGEQFF.

This clone was counted a few times. V gene TRBV29-1 combines with J gene TRBJ1-1, with TRBD1 as a possible D gene (6 bases). V was pared by 4 bases and J by 1 base, with 16 bases between. CDR1 is SQVTM, CDR2 ANQGSEA, per germline. The CDR3 sequence is 15 residues long. DNA for the CDR3: TGCAGCGTTGGGAATCAGGGGAAATCGAACACTGAAGCTTTCTTT. As protein: CSVGNQGKSNTEAFF.

This clone was observed a handful of times. J is TRBJ2-1 and V is TRBV3-1 (or the pseudogene TRBV3-2); 12 nucleotides line up with TRBD2. The CDR3 contains 17 residues. The germline gives CDR1 LGHDT, CDR2 YNNKEL (reference sequence). J was trimmed by 10 bases and V by 2 bases; bases with no gene match: 12. CDR3 amino acids: CASSQRATSGSFREQFF. CDR3 sequence (DNA): TGTGCCAGCAGCCAAAGAGCGACTAGCGGGAGTTTTCGCGAGCAGTTCTTC.

This clone was seen only once. The chain employs TRBV5-4 and TRBJ2-5, with 9 nucleotides matching TRBD1. V was pared by 2 bases and J by 3 bases, with 5 bases of the junction left unmatched. The CDR3 is 15 amino acids. The germline CDR1 and CDR2 sequences are SGHNT and YYREEE (reference sequence). CDR3 DNA sequence: TGTGCCAGCAGCTTAACCGGGACAGGGAAAGAGACCCAGTACTTC. Its protein product is CASSLTGTGKETQYF.

V gene TRBV18 combines with J gene TRBJ1-1; no clear D. With 0 bases removed from V and 1 base from J, the gap between germline ends came to 12 bases. From germline, CDR1 is KGHSH and CDR2 LQKENI. CDR3 size: 16 residues. The CDR3 DNA reads TGTGCCAGCTCACCACCAGTTGGACTACCGAACACTGAAGCTTTCTTT. Translating gives CASSPPVGLPNTEAFF.

This chain connects TRBV10-3 to TRBJ2-7, with 11 bases fitting TRBD1. Germline V gene data show CDR1 as ENHRY and CDR2 as SYGVKD. Losses at the gene ends were 2 bases for V and 2 bases for J; bases not matched to a gene: 5. The CDR3 runs 16 residues. CDR3 DNA: TGTGCCATCAGTGAGACGGGACAGGGGGGGGCCTACGAGCAGTACTTC. Amino acids: CAISETGQGGAYEQYF.

V and J are TRBV30 and TRBJ2-3, with 7 nucleotides matching TRBD2. CDR3 length: 17 residues. Per the germline V gene, CDR1 is GTSNPN and CDR2 is SVGIG (reference sequence). After removal of 0 bases from V and 8 bases from J, the junction contained 17 bases not matched to a gene. This chain's CDR3 is CAWSVRIWRAGPSTQYF. Written as DNA, the CDR3 is TGTGCCTGGAGTGTCCGGATATGGAGAGCGGGGCCCAGTACGCAGTATTTT.

This sequence joins TRBV3-1 (or the pseudogene TRBV3-2) and TRBJ2-3, with 9 bases matching TRBD1. CDR1 is LGHDT, CDR2 YNNKEL, per germline (reference sequence). The CDR3 length is 15 residues. Germline trimming cut 1 base from V and 4 bases from J; bases unmatched to any gene: 3. In DNA form, the CDR3 reads TGTGCCAGCAGCCAAGGGGACAGGGACGCAGATACGCAGTATTTT. This codes for CASSQGDRDADTQYF.

The chain joins TRBV28 to TRBJ1-2, with no clear D. From germline, CDR1 is MDHEN and CDR2 SYDVKM. V was clipped by 0 bases and J by 1 base, with 6 bases between them. The CDR3 length is 14 residues. Written as DNA, the CDR3 is TGTGCCAGCAGTTTATGGGAGAATAACTATGGCTACACCTTC. Its protein product is CASSLWENNYGYTF.

The chain links TRBV6-6 to TRBJ1-6; TRBD1 aligns across 8 bases. Germline V gene sequence: CDR1 MNHNY, CDR2 SVGAGI (reference sequence). J lost 10 bases, V lost 3 bases, and 8 bases had no gene match. The CDR3 loop spans 15 amino acids. CDR3 in amino acids: CASSYRTGTGSPLHF. In DNA, the CDR3 is TGTGCCAGCAGTTATAGGACAGGGACCGGCTCACCCCTCCACTTT.

This chain uses TRBV6-2 or TRBV6-3 with TRBJ1-5, with 8 bases fitting TRBD1. The CDR3 contains 14 residues. J gave up 7 bases and V 4 bases, and 6 bases lay outside the gene matches. Germline V gene lookup returns CDR1 MNHEY and CDR2 SVGEGT. The CDR3 DNA reads as TGTGCCAGCAGTTTCGACAGGGGATCGCAGCCCCAGCATTTT. It specifies CASSFDRGSQPQHF.

This chain links TRBV5-1 with TRBJ2-7; D perhaps matches TRBD1 (6 bases). The ends were cut back, 2 bases at V and 3 bases at J, with 12 bases in the middle. The CDR3 is made up of 14 amino acids. Germline CDR1 reads SGHRS; CDR2 reads YFSETQ. The DNA for the CDR3 is TGCGCCAGCAGCTTTTTGGACAGACGCTACGAGCAGTACTTC. This sequence encodes CASSFLDRRYEQYF. Looking up the rest from reference TRBV5-1 and TRBJ2-7 gives the full variable domain: KAGVTQTPRYLIKTRGQQVTLSCSPISGHRSVSWYQQTPGQGLQFLFEYFSETQRNKGNFPGRFSGRQFSNSRSEMNVSTLELGDSALYLCASSFLDRRYEQYFGPGTRLTVT.

The chain has TRBV12-5 and TRBJ2-1, with D possibly being TRBD2 (6 bases). V was clipped by 4 bases and J by 6 bases, with 10 bases between them. This CDR3 has 13 amino acids. Germline-derived CDR1 and CDR2 are LGHNT and FRNRAP. CDR3 sequence: CASGSAEGNEQFF. The CDR3, as DNA: TGTGCTAGTGGTTCAGCGGAGGGCAATGAGCAGTTCTTC.

This clone occurred once. The chain carries TRBV27 and TRBJ1-2; weak D call: TRBD1 (6 bases). This CDR3 contains 13 residues. Trimming cost V 5 bases and J 2 bases, with 9 bases left between them. Looked up from germline, CDR1 is MNHEY and CDR2 is SMNVEV (reference sequence). CDR3 sequence reads: CASSLQGNYGYTF. The CDR3 coding sequence is TGTGCCAGCAGTCTACAGGGCAACTATGGCTACACCTTC.

This clone was found a few times. This chain joins TRBV6-6 and TRBJ2-4; the D gene is possibly TRBD2 (6 bases). This CDR3 comprises 13 residues. Per the germline V gene, CDR1 is MNHNY and CDR2 is SVGAGI (reference sequence). The V and J ends lost 10 bases and 2 bases respectively, with 12 bases between them. CDR3 residues: CATSGTSKNIQYF. The CDR3 DNA reads as TGTGCCACCTCCGGGACTTCCAAAAACATTCAGTACTTC.

The chain carries TRBV30 and TRBJ2-7; D is perhaps TRBD2 (5 bases). V lost 1 base to trimming and J lost 5 bases, with 21 bases between them. CDR1 GTSNPN and CDR2 SVGIG come from the germline V gene (reference sequence). The CDR3 length is 16 residues. In DNA, the CDR3 is TGTGCCTGGAGTGACGGAAGGGTCGGGATGTTCCACGAGCAGTACTTC. Residues: CAWSDGRVGMFHEQYF. Based on the CDR3 plus reference TRBV30 and TRBJ2-7, the full variable domain is SQTIHQWPATLVQPVGSPLSLECTVEGTSNPNLYWYRQAAGRGLQLLFYSVGIGQISSEVPQNLSASRPQDRQFILSSKKLLLSDSGFYLCAWSDGRVGMFHEQYFGPGTRLTVT.

The V call is TRBV28, the J call TRBJ1-4; TRBD1 matches 8 bases. Unmatched junction bases numbered 5, after V lost 10 bases and J lost 4 bases. Germline V gene lookup returns CDR1 MDHEN and CDR2 SYDVKM. The CDR3 has 13 residues. Here the CDR3 reads CAIEDRVNEKLFF. The CDR3 coding sequence is TGTGCCATCGAGGACAGGGTTAATGAAAAACTGTTTTTT.

The chain links TRBV14 to TRBJ1-2; D is perhaps TRBD1 (6 bases). The CDR3 covers 15 residues. Germline CDR1 is SGHDN and CDR2 is FVKESK. V was trimmed by 4 bases and J by 4 bases, leaving 16 bases between them. CDR3 protein: CASSPVTGSGYGYTF. As DNA, the CDR3 is TGTGCCAGCAGCCCAGTTACAGGGTCCGGCTATGGCTACACCTTC.

This clone was recorded once. The chain joins TRBV27 to TRBJ2-2; D is unresolved. Trimming removed 0 bases at V and 1 base at J, with 6 bases between. CDR3 size: 15 residues. Germline CDR1 is MNHEY and CDR2 is SMNVEV (reference sequence). Here the CDR3 reads CASSLSRQNTGELFF. The CDR3 DNA is TGTGCCAGCAGTTTATCGCGACAGAACACCGGGGAGCTGTTTTTT.

The chain has TRBV7-7 and TRBJ2-4, with D possibly TRBD1 on 6 matching bases. Trimming shortened V by 11 bases and J by 0 bases, and 14 bases separated the two germline ends. The CDR3 totals 14 residues. CDR1 SSHAT and CDR2 FNYEAQ come from the germline V gene (reference sequence). CDR3 nucleotide sequence: TGTGCCGGACCCGACAGGCAAGCCAAAAACATTCAGTACTTC. The encoded protein is CAGPDRQAKNIQYF.

This clone was seen just once. The rearrangement uses TRBV19 and TRBJ1-2; the D gene is possibly TRBD1 (6 bases). The CDR3 runs to 15 residues. Germline V gene data show CDR1 as LNHDA and CDR2 as SQIVND (reference sequence). V dropped 7 bases and J dropped 6 bases, with 21 bases sitting between them. CDR3 coding DNA: TGTGCCAGTACTCCTGAAGGGTGGGGGCGAAATGGCTACACCTTC. This gives the protein CASTPEGWGRNGYTF. Looking up the rest from reference TRBV19 and TRBJ1-2 gives the full variable domain: DGGITQSPKYLFRKEGQNVTLSCEQNLNHDAMYWYRQDPGQGLRLIYYSQIVNDFQKGDIAEGYSVSREKKESFPLTVTSAQKNPTAFYLCASTPEGWGRNGYTFGSGTRLTVV.

V is TRBV19 and J is TRBJ2-1, with 10 bases identical to TRBD2. The CDR3 runs to 15 residues. The V segment lost 3 bases and the J segment 7 bases; nucleotides outside the gene matches: 6. Germline V gene lookup returns CDR1 LNHDA and CDR2 SQIVND (reference sequence). In DNA, the CDR3 is TGTGCCAGTAGTATCGGACTAGCGGTAATGAATGAGCAGTTCTTC. As protein: CASSIGLAVMNEQFF.